This TCR beta chain was retrieved from a study of T-cell memory formation after mild COVID-19. Study details: Largely, TCR clusters stayed within a single donor. Notes on the study in general: Clones that got smaller from day 15 to 85 had even CD4/CD8, while clones growing later tipped toward CD4+.

Barcoded TCR alpha and TCR beta cDNA libraries with UMIs came from 5'RACE using constant-segment primers. A single record per CDR3 protein comes from TCRdb applying MiXCR to the 5' RACE reads. The table lists about half a million distinct CDR3 sequences, around a sixth of them singletons. About this clonotype: Its specificity is unknown.

CDR3 length: 15 amino acids. Germline V gene data show CDR1 as SGHDN and CDR2 as FVKESK. V was pared by 3 bases and J by 2 bases, with 4 bases of the junction left unmatched. The receptor was derived from an adult woman who had mild COVID-19 (a few samples of this study predate the infection). Cell type and time point are not known. This chain joins TRBV14 and TRBJ2-7, with TRBD2 matching 10 bases. Sequenced input: PBMCs or a T cell subset sorted from them (not recorded which). Here the CDR3 DNA reads TGTGCCAGCAGCCAGCTAGCGGGGGCCACCTACGAGCAGTACTTC. Translating gives CASSQLAGATYEQYF.